One TCR beta chain is described in this entry. These data belong to a study of T cell changes during pregnancy in multiple sclerosis. The CDR3 is made up of 13 amino acids. The germline V gene encodes CDR1 LNHDA and CDR2 SQIVND (reference sequence). Trimming stripped 2 bases from V and 4 bases from J, with 8 bases between. TCRdb keeps only in-frame clones here, not all; method: immunoSEQ multiplex PCR. The data show some 80,000 clones, roughly 94% seen once. This TCR came from a female donor with multiple sclerosis, enrolled in a pregnancy study. This specimen was peripheral blood, taken before pregnancy. The V call is TRBV19, the J call TRBJ2-5; D perhaps matches TRBD1 (5 bases). CDR3 DNA sequence: TGTGCCAGTAGTATATCAGGGCGAGAGACCCAGTACTTC. This translates into CASSISGRETQYF.